This T cell receptor (beta chain) was sequenced in a study of T cell responses to AZD1222 COVID-19 vaccine. General observations from the study: Donors were mostly white British, more females; clonal diversity possibly underestimated. Nearly half of spike-specific TCRs reportedly target variant regions that are unmutated in the B.1.351 and B.1.1.7 variants.

Germline V CDR1 and CDR2: SGHTA, FQGNSA. This CDR3 is built from 13 residues. Trimming removed 7 bases from V and 5 bases from J, with 14 bases in between. The method was immunoSEQ multiplex PCR; TCRdb's version includes in-frame clones alone and lacks a portion of them. Here the sample spans 100,000 to 140,000 clones, roughly 87% being singletons. Comment on this clone: The target antigen is unknown.

V usage is TRBV7-2 and J usage is TRBJ1-2; weak D call: TRBD1 (5 bases). The source is an adult in good health. The source material was peripheral blood, sampled on day 0 of AZD1222 vaccination. The CDR3 loop reads CASTTALFYGYTF. CDR3 DNA: TGTGCCAGCACGACAGCTCTTTTTTATGGCTACACCTTC.